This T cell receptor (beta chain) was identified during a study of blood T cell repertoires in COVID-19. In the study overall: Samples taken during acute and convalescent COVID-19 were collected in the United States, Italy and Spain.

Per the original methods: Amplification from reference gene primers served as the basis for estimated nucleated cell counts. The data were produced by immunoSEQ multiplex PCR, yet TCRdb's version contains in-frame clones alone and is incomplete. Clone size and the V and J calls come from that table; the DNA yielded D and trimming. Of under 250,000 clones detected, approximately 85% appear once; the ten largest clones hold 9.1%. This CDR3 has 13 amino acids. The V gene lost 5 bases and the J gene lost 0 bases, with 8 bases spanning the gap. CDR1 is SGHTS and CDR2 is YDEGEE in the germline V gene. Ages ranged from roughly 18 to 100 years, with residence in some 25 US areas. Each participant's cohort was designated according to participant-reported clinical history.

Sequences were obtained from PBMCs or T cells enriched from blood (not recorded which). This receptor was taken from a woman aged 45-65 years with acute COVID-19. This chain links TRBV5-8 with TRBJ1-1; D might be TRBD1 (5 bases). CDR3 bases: TGTGCCAGCAGACAACAGGTGAACACTGAAGCTTTCTTT. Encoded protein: CASRQQVNTEAFF.